This T cell receptor (beta chain) came from a study of CD8+CD57+ T cells in acquired aplastic anemia. TCR beta VDJ and CDR3 profiles were obtained from a genomic DNA template. Using its own MiXCR run on the reads, TCRdb lists one record per CDR3 protein. Of around 170,000 distinct CDR3 sequences in the sample, just under 50% were seen once. Individuals selected for sequencing had exhibited CD8+CD57+ cell expansion on flow cytometry. When blood sampling took place, the patients had received no therapy. This receptor was taken from a human donor with aplastic anemia. The sample consisted of sorted CD4+, CD8+, or CD8+CD57+ T cells (not recorded which) from PBMCs.

CDR3 nucleotides: TGTGCCAGCAGCTACATTGGACCGTCCCAAGAGACCCAGTACTTC. Protein sequence: CASSYIGPSQETQYF. The V call is TRBV11-2, the J call TRBJ2-5, with no clear D. CDR1 SGHAT and CDR2 FQNNGV come from the germline V gene. The CDR3 loop spans 15 amino acids. The ends were cut back, 4 bases at V and 1 base at J, with 13 bases in the middle.